Each of the 18 T cell receptor beta chains below was sequenced from the same sample in a study of T cells in Graves' hyperthyroidism and ophthalmopathy. What was amplified from RNA transcripts were TCR beta CDR3 regions. First-round RT-PCR targeting the TCR CDR3 was performed with the HTBI primer set. Each CDR3 protein is one row after TCRdb ran MiXCR on the multiplex PCR reads. The data contain around 700,000 distinct CDR3 sequences, roughly a third of them singletons. Sequencing used blood. Source of these receptors: a woman aged 40 to 50 with Graves' hyperthyroidism.

The CDR3 region has the DNA TGTGCCAGCAGTTACTCGAAGACGGGGACCTACGAGCAGTACTTC. Its protein product is CASSYSKTGTYEQYF. This chain joins TRBV6-2 or TRBV6-3 and TRBJ2-7; D may be TRBD2 (5 bases). CDR3 length: 15 amino acids. The ends were cut back, 0 bases at V and 2 bases at J, with 11 bases in the middle. In germline, CDR1 is MNHEY, CDR2 SVGEGT.

Concerning this clonotype: A read error may explain this, as a much larger clone is one base away. The rearrangement uses TRBV11-1 and TRBJ2-2; D might be TRBD1 (6 bases). The length of the CDR3 is 14 residues. The germline CDR1 and CDR2 sequences are SGHAT and FQDESV (reference sequence). The V end lost 6 bases, the J end lost 1 base, and 9 bases lay between the germline ends. Here the CDR3 reads CASRQDRNTGELFF. The CDR3 DNA reads as TGTGCCAGCAGGCAGGACAGGAACACCGGGGAGCTGTTTTTT.

This clonotype was detected a few times. This clone may be a read error of a much larger clone one base away. The conserved phenylalanine or tryptophan is not found at the CDR3 terminus, so this likely reflects a read error. The V gene is TRBV10-1, the J gene TRBJ1-1; maybe TRBD1 (5 bases). The V end was cut by 6 bases, the J end by 5 bases, with 16 bases between. There are 14 residues in the CDR3. Germline V CDR1 and CDR2: WNHNN, SYGVQD (reference sequence). In nucleotides, the CDR3 is TGCGCCAGCAGCCATCTGGGGACTGGGACTGAAGCTTTCCTT. Residues: CASSHLGTGTEAFL.

This clonotype was detected only a few times. The V call is TRBV13, the J call TRBJ2-7; TRBD1 might be the D (6 bases). The CDR3 sequence is 14 residues long. In germline, CDR1 is PRHDT, CDR2 FYEKMQ (reference sequence). V lost 5 bases to trimming and J lost 2 bases, with 13 bases between them. The CDR3 sequence: CASSKDGQTYEQYF. The CDR3, as DNA: TGTGCCAGCAGCAAGGACGGACAGACCTACGAGCAGTACTTC.

This clonotype was seen many times. The V gene is TRBV29-1, the J gene TRBJ1-5; D is unresolved. Germline V gene lookup returns CDR1 SQVTM and CDR2 ANQGSEA. V was cut by 4 bases and J by 6 bases, with 13 bases left in between. CDR3 size: 13 residues. The CDR3 DNA sequence: TGCAGCGTTGCCCTACATGCCGGTCAGCCCCAGCATTTT. This sequence encodes CSVALHAGQPQHF.

The rearrangement joins TRBV28 to TRBJ1-1; D uncertain. V lost 3 bases to trimming and J lost 4 bases, with 12 bases between them. This CDR3 comprises 14 residues. Per the germline V gene, CDR1 is MDHEN and CDR2 is SYDVKM. CDR3 region: CASSFTETATEAFF. CDR3 in DNA: TGTGCCAGCAGTTTCACCGAGACGGCCACTGAAGCTTTCTTT.

J is TRBJ2-6 and V is TRBV30; D is ambiguous. This CDR3 spans 14 amino acids. Germline CDR1 and CDR2: GTSNPN and SVGIG (reference sequence). V was clipped by 7 bases and J by 0 bases, with 10 bases between them. The CDR3 bases are TGTGCCTCCCCGGCCTCCTCTGGGGCCAACGTCCTGACTTTC. Protein sequence: CASPASSGANVLTF.

The chain links TRBV11-2 to TRBJ1-6; D might be TRBD1 (6 bases). Looked up from germline, CDR1 is SGHAT and CDR2 is FQNNGV. CDR3 size: 14 residues. Trimming removed 8 bases at V and 5 bases at J, with 13 bases between. The CDR3 protein is CASGNTGNNSPLHF. The CDR3 region has the DNA TGTGCCAGCGGCAACACAGGGAATAATTCACCCCTCCACTTT.

The CDR3 sequence is CATAKGSWSTDTQYF. The CDR3 region has the DNA TGTGCCACCGCTAAGGGCTCGTGGAGCACAGATACGCAGTATTTT. V usage is TRBV25-1 and J usage is TRBJ2-3; no clear D. Germline CDR1 is MGHDK and CDR2 is SYGVNS. Deletions cut 10 bases from V and 0 bases from J, with 17 bases between. The CDR3 covers 15 residues.

The chain has TRBV7-2 and TRBJ2-5; D is perhaps TRBD2 (5 bases). The CDR3 extends over 14 amino acids. Trimming took 0 bases from V and 3 from J, leaving 8 bases between them. The germline CDR1 and CDR2 sequences are SGHTA and FQGNSA. The CDR3 reads CASSLASGKETQYF. As DNA, the CDR3 is TGTGCCAGCAGCTTAGCCAGCGGTAAAGAGACCCAGTACTTC. Supplemented by reference TRBV7-2 and TRBJ2-5, the full variable domain reads GAGVSQSPSNKVTEKGKDVELRCDPISGHTALYWYRQSLGQGLEFLIYFQGNSAPDKSGLPSDRFSAERTGGSVSTLTIQRTQQEDSAVYLCASSLASGKETQYFGPGTRLLVL.

The V call is TRBV24-1, the J call TRBJ2-7; maybe TRBD1 (6 bases). The CDR3 extends over 19 amino acids. The germline V and J ends were trimmed by 8 bases and 3 bases, with 31 bases remaining between them. CDR1 and CDR2 from the germline V gene are KGHDR and SFDVKD. The CDR3 loop is CATKRTVGGSTTHRYEQYF. Here the CDR3 DNA reads TGTGCCACCAAACGTACGGTAGGGGGATCTACCACACATCGCTACGAGCAGTACTTC.

This clonotype was detected only once. The J gene is TRBJ1-1, the V gene TRBV20-1; 7 positions agree with TRBD1. The CDR3 contains 14 residues. CDR1 DFQATT and CDR2 SNEGSKA come from the germline V gene (reference sequence). J lost 2 bases, V lost 6 bases, and 9 bases had no gene match. This CDR3 reads CSAGRQGYNTEAFF. CDR3 nucleotide sequence: TGCAGTGCCGGGCGACAGGGATACAACACTGAAGCTTTCTTT.

The V and J genes are TRBV25-1 and TRBJ2-3, with 8 bases lining up with TRBD2. Germline assignment: CDR1 MGHDK and CDR2 SYGVNS. V shed 4 bases and J 0 bases; nucleotides not matched to a gene: 6. The CDR3 is 16 residues long. The CDR3 protein is CASSALGRASTDTQYF. The CDR3 DNA reads TGTGCCAGCAGTGCTCTCGGGAGGGCAAGCACAGATACGCAGTATTTT.

This clonotype was observed many times. The rearrangement joins TRBV7-9 to TRBJ2-5; possible D gene TRBD1, 5 bases. The V gene's germline CDR1 is SEHNR and CDR2 FQNEAQ (reference sequence). Trimming left V 5 bases short and J 3 bases short, with 13 bases between. This CDR3 contains 14 residues. This CDR3 reads CASSLRVGEETQYF. DNA of the CDR3: TGTGCCAGCAGCCTCAGGGTTGGGGAAGAGACCCAGTACTTC.

This clonotype was observed at least ten times. This chain links TRBV19 with TRBJ2-7; D perhaps matches TRBD2 (5 bases). CDR1 LNHDA and CDR2 SQIVND come from the germline V gene (reference sequence). Trimming left V 3 bases short and J 6 bases short, with 9 bases between. The CDR3 spans 12 residues. CDR3: CASSIEGSEQYF. The CDR3 nucleotides read TGTGCCAGTAGTATCGAGGGCTCCGAGCAGTACTTC.

This clonotype has just a few counts. This sequence joins TRBV27 and TRBJ1-3; D not resolved. The CDR3 runs to 13 residues. Germline CDR1 MNHEY, CDR2 SMNVEV (reference sequence). V lost 1 base and J 2 bases, leaving 3 bases between the germline ends. As DNA, the CDR3 is TGTGCCAGCAGTTTATTCCCTGGAAACACCATATATTTT. Amino acid sequence: CASSLFPGNTIYF.

The chain has TRBV7-2 and TRBJ1-1; 12 bases map to TRBD1. CDR3 length equals 13 residues. Losses at the gene ends were 3 bases for V and 12 bases for J; bases not matched to a gene: 5. Per germline, CDR1 SGHTA and CDR2 FQGNSA. CDR3 nucleotide sequence: TGTGCCAGCAGCTTCGGGACAGGGGGCCTGACTTTCTTT. Translating it yields CASSFGTGGLTFF.

This clonotype has ten or more counts. The V call is TRBV24-1, the J call TRBJ2-2; TRBD1 matches at 7 bases. The CDR3 is 15 amino acids. V gave up 6 bases and J gave up 4 bases; unmatched junction bases: 7. CDR1 and CDR2 (germline): KGHDR, SFDVKD. CDR3: CATSRRDRSTGELFF. The CDR3 coding sequence is TGTGCCACCAGTCGTAGGGACAGATCCACCGGGGAGCTGTTTTTT.